A single sample gave rise to the 5 T cell receptor beta chains below, sequenced in a study of human T cells and chemical hapten exposure. Each CDR3 protein is one row after TCRdb ran MiXCR on the RACE reads. The profile covers approximately 34,000 distinct CDR3 sequences, with 5.5% to 7.5% appearing a single time and roughly 9% taken by the ten largest. Time point specified: patch test 1, 2 weeks after DPC sensitization. Treatment: therapeutic diphenylcyclopropenone sensitization with weekly scalp DPC. The authors extracted total RNA from unfractionated whole blood. The sequences come from whole blood, collected in connection with sensitization to the hapten diphenylcyclopropenone (DPC). Receptor source: a woman aged 25 to 39 with alopecia areata. Some clones in this sample may be carry-over from other donors' samples.

The rearrangement uses TRBV29-1 and TRBJ2-3; TRBD1 agrees at 8 bases. The CDR3 spans 13 residues. Germline values: CDR1 SQVTM, CDR2 ANQGSEA. V trimming: 6 bases; J trimming: 1 base; junction bases outside the gene matches: 3. DNA for the CDR3: TGCAGCGTCGAGACAGGGGGCACAGATACGCAGTATTTT. It codes for CSVETGGTDTQYF.

The CDR3: CASRAGLGGTGELFF. In DNA, the CDR3 is TGTGCCAGCAGAGCAGGCCTGGGAGGCACCGGGGAGCTGTTTTTT. The chain has TRBV6-4 and TRBJ2-2; D may be TRBD2 (6 bases). This CDR3 has 15 amino acids. The germline V gene has CDR1 MRHNA and CDR2 SNTAGT. Trimming took 6 bases from V and 4 from J, leaving 15 bases between them.

This clonotype was counted ten times or more. The gene calls are TRBV9 and TRBJ2-2; 12 bases align to TRBD2. CDR1 is SGDLS and CDR2 is YYNGEE in the germline V gene. The CDR3 is 16 residues long. Losses at the gene ends were 2 bases for V and 8 bases for J; bases not matched to a gene: 7. The CDR3 is CASSVGLAGSGGELFF. The DNA of the CDR3 is TGTGCCAGCAGCGTTGGACTAGCGGGGAGTGGGGGGGAGCTGTTTTTT.

In this sample, this clonotype turned up many times. The V gene is TRBV7-3, the J gene TRBJ2-4, with D perhaps TRBD2 (7 bases). The ends were cut back, 1 base at V and 8 bases at J, with 12 bases in the middle. Germline V gene lookup returns CDR1 SGHTA and CDR2 FQGTGA. There are 14 residues in the CDR3. This CDR3 reads CASSLRGGADIQYF. In DNA, the CDR3 is TGTGCCAGCAGCTTAAGGGGGGGGGCAGACATTCAGTACTTC.

The DNA of the CDR3 is TGTGCCTGGAATGGACAGGGGCCAAGGCGGGAAAAACTGTTTTTT. It translates to CAWNGQGPRREKLFF. The chain has TRBV30 and TRBJ1-4; 9 bases map to TRBD1. V was pared by 4 bases and J by 8 bases, with 11 bases of the junction left unmatched. The CDR3 contains 15 residues. Per germline, CDR1 GTSNPN and CDR2 SVGIG (reference sequence).